The source of this TCR beta chain is a study of Ad26.COV2.S vaccination and SARS-CoV-2 variants. Study-wide context: Vaccine-arm donor from the placebo-controlled COV1001 Ad26.COV2.S trial. The vaccine Ad26.COV2.S was put into the muscle once, or twice with 56 days between.

Concerning this clone itself: Its cognate antigen is unknown.

This CDR3 comprises 12 residues. From germline, CDR1 is SGHTA and CDR2 FQGNSA. V lost 5 bases, J lost 6 bases, and 9 bases lay in between. Study results and caveats: Recipients of vaccine and of placebo showed similar breadth of their non-spike TCR repertoires. Possible underestimation of total T cell responses by the TCR breadth and depth analyses was noted.

The method was immunoSEQ multiplex PCR; TCRdb's version includes in-frame clones alone and lacks a portion of them. Among 300,000 to 350,000 clones listed, roughly 90% were seen once. Treatment defined: over 15 received Ad26.COV2.S at low or high dose, single or two shots; about 5 received placebo; per-sample allocation not given. Day 63 after the first vaccine or placebo injection was the time point for sampling. The starting material was peripheral blood, obtained in a trial of Ad26.COV2.S vaccine versus placebo. The V gene is TRBV7-2, the J gene TRBJ2-3; TRBD2 might be the D (5 bases). The receptor was isolated from a person between 18 and 59 years old who received the Ad26.COV2.S COVID-19 vaccine or a placebo. In DNA, the CDR3 is TGTGCCAGCAGCGTCAAGCGGGATACGCAGTATTTT. It specifies CASSVKRDTQYF.